The rows below give T cell receptor beta chains drawn from one sample of a study of T cells after yellow fever vaccination. TCRdb processed the 5' RACE reads anew with MiXCR; each CDR3 protein has one entry. This sample has some 600,000 distinct CDR3 sequences, with around a sixth found just once. The starting material was PBMCs, obtained 5 to 6 days after the first yellow fever vaccination. Receptors originate from a man younger than 30 who received the YFV17D yellow fever vaccine. CDR3s include the opening cysteine and the closing phenylalanine or tryptophan. A D gene is named only where the DNA matches it firmly. Only part of the rows carry a size: once, few, many, or a class if the clone is expanded.

v_call	d_call	clone_size	j_call	cdr3_nt	cdr3_aa
TRBV20-1	NA	NA	TRBJ1-3	TGCAGTGCTAGAGACGGGGCTGCGGGCAACACCATATATTTT	CSARDGAAGNTIYF
TRBV5-1	NA	few	TRBJ1-6	TGCGCCAGCAGCTTGGCCGAGACCCTTAATTCACCCCTCCACTTT	CASSLAETLNSPLHF
TRBV10-3	NA	few	TRBJ1-2	TGTGCCATCAGTGATATTATGGGTGGTGATGGCTACACCTTC	CAISDIMGGDGYTF
TRBV2	TRBD1	few	TRBJ1-1	TGTGCCAGCAGGCGAACAGGGGCCTACACTGAAGCTTTCTTT	CASRRTGAYTEAFF
TRBV5-1	NA	many	TRBJ2-3	TGCGCCAGCAGCCCACGACGGGGTAGCACAGATACGCAGTATTTT	CASSPRRGSTDTQYF
TRBV29-1	NA	many	TRBJ1-1	TGCAGCGCCAACAATCCGGGGATGAGAACTGAAGCTTTCTTT	CSANNPGMRTEAFF
TRBV4-1	NA	NA	TRBJ2-3	TGCGCCAGCAGCCGGTATACTAGCACAGATACGCAGTATTTT	CASSRYTSTDTQYF
TRBV29-1	NA	few	TRBJ1-5	TGCAGCGTAGGCCCACAGGAGAATCAGCCCCAGCATTTT	CSVGPQENQPQHF
TRBV24-1	TRBD1	once	TRBJ2-1	TGTGCCACCAGTGACTCTCAATTAGACAGGGCTAATGAGCAGTTCTTC	CATSDSQLDRANEQFF
TRBV5-1	NA	NA	TRBJ1-2	TGCGCCAGCAGCTTGGGGGTAATGAGCTATGGCTACACCTTC	CASSLGVMSYGYTF
TRBV15	NA	NA	TRBJ2-5	TGTGCCACCAGCAGAGTGCGGCGGACAGGGAGGGTCCAAGAGACCCAGTACTTC	CATSRVRRTGRVQETQYF
TRBV6-2/TRBV6-3	NA	NA	TRBJ2-3	TGTGCCAGCAGTTACTCGCTGAGGCCCACAGATACGCAGTATTTT	CASSYSLRPTDTQYF
TRBV19	NA	once	TRBJ1-2	TGTGCCAGTAGCACCCCGTCCGTCTATGGCTACACCTTC	CASSTPSVYGYTF
TRBV2	NA	NA	TRBJ1-1	TGTGCCAGCAGTGACGGGCAGAGAACTTCAGCTTTCTTT	CASSDGQRTSAFF
TRBV5-8	NA	few	TRBJ2-7	TGTGCCAGCAGCTACAGTTTCTACGAGCAGTACTTC	CASSYSFYEQYF
TRBV5-1	TRBD1	many	TRBJ1-1	TGCGCCAGCAGCTCCACAGGGGCTGTGGGCACTGAAGCTTTCTTT	CASSSTGAVGTEAFF
TRBV12-3/TRBV12-4	TRBD2	many	TRBJ2-5	TGTGCCAGCATGAGGGGACTAGCTAAGGGGACCCAGTACTTC	CASMRGLAKGTQYF
TRBV30	NA	NA	TRBJ1-2	TGTGCCTCCCCGGGACACCTAAACTATGGCTACACCTTC	CASPGHLNYGYTF
TRBV2	NA	NA	TRBJ1-2	TGTGCCAGCAGGCAGGGGCCCCTGGGGGGCTACACCTTC	CASRQGPLGGYTF
TRBV12-3/TRBV12-4	TRBD1	NA	TRBJ1-4	TGTGCCAGCAGTCCACAGGGGCAGGCTAATGAAAAACTGTTTTTT	CASSPQGQANEKLFF
TRBV5-1	NA	few	TRBJ1-4	TGCGCCAGCAGCTTCGGGGGGCCGGATGAAAAACTGTTTTTT	CASSFGGPDEKLFF
TRBV7-3	NA	NA	TRBJ2-6	TGTGCCAGCAGCTTAAATCCGGGGGCGTCTTCCTCTGGGGCCAACGTCCTGACTTTC	CASSLNPGASSSGANVLTF
TRBV29-1	NA	NA	TRBJ2-1	TGCAGCGTTGAAGATGGCGACCGGGGGAATGAGCAGTTCTTC	CSVEDGDRGNEQFF
TRBV7-2	TRBD2	few	TRBJ2-3	TGTGCCAGCACCCCAGACCTCCTAGCGGGGGTAAAGCAGTATTTT	CASTPDLLAGVKQYF
TRBV27	NA	NA	TRBJ1-6	TGTGCCAGCAGTCCCTTTTCCCTTTCTGGGGGATCACCCCTCCACTTT	CASSPFSLSGGSPLHF
TRBV6-2/TRBV6-3	TRBD1	NA	TRBJ1-1	TGTGCCAGCAAGGTCACAGGGGAGACTGAAGCTTTCTTT	CASKVTGETEAFF
TRBV12-5	NA	few	TRBJ2-2	TGTGCTAGTGGGCCAGGACTTTACACCGGGGAGCTGTTTTTT	CASGPGLYTGELFF
TRBV12-3/TRBV12-4	NA	few	TRBJ1-4	TGTGCCAGCAGTTTAAGGCAGGGATCTAATGAAAAACTGTTTTTT	CASSLRQGSNEKLFF
TRBV5-1	NA	NA	TRBJ2-3	TGCGCCAGCACCTCGAATGGGGATACGCAGTATTTT	CASTSNGDTQYF
TRBV11-2	NA	many	TRBJ2-7	TGTGCCAGCAGCTTAGACAGAACCTACGAGCAGTACTTC	CASSLDRTYEQYF
TRBV20-1	NA	few	TRBJ1-1	TGCAGTGCCGCGGGTGATCGCACTGAAGCTTTCTTT	CSAAGDRTEAFF
TRBV4-3	NA	few	TRBJ1-4	TGCGCCAGCAGCCAAGCGGATATAGGACAGCCGGCAAAACTGTTTTTT	CASSQADIGQPAKLFF
TRBV3-1	NA	NA	TRBJ2-2	TGTGCCAGCAGCCTCCGGGACAAGAACACCGGGGAGCTGTTTTTT	CASSLRDKNTGELFF
TRBV2	NA	few	TRBJ2-3	TGTGCCAGCAGCTTACAGGGCCAGCCAGATACGCAGTATTTT	CASSLQGQPDTQYF
TRBV20-1	NA	NA	TRBJ1-5	TGCAGTGCTAGAGACCCGGGACAATTCGGTCAGCCCCAGCATTTT	CSARDPGQFGQPQHF
TRBV2	NA	few	TRBJ2-7	TGTGCCAGCAGTACAGACAGCTACGAGCAGTACTTC	CASSTDSYEQYF
TRBV20-1	NA	few	TRBJ2-1	TGCAGTGCTCTTTCTCCATACTCCTACAATGAGCAGTTCTTC	CSALSPYSYNEQFF
TRBV6-5	TRBD1	NA	TRBJ1-1	TGTGCCAGCAGTTACTCGACAGGGATCGGAAACACTGAAGCTTTCTTT	CASSYSTGIGNTEAFF
TRBV7-9	NA	NA	TRBJ1-4	TGTGCCAGCAGCACCCCAGTGGCGGATGAAAAACTGTTTTTT	CASSTPVADEKLFF
TRBV7-8	NA	few	TRBJ1-4	TGTGCCAGCAGCTTACTGATAGGGCATGAAAAACTGTTTTTT	CASSLLIGHEKLFF
TRBV7-6	TRBD2	NA	TRBJ2-5	TGTGCCAGCAGCTCGATCCTCGGACTAGCGGGGGGTGGAGAGACCCAGTACTTC	CASSSILGLAGGGETQYF
TRBV20-1	NA	few	TRBJ1-3	TGCAGTGCTAGAGGCTCTGGAAACACCATATATTTT	CSARGSGNTIYF
TRBV12-3/TRBV12-4	NA	NA	TRBJ2-7	TGTGCCAGCAGTATTGGGACTTGGGAGCAGTACTTC	CASSIGTWEQYF
TRBV2	NA	NA	TRBJ2-2	TGTGCCAGCAACCTGTCCCCCACCGGGGAGCTGTTTTTT	CASNLSPTGELFF
TRBV4-1	NA	NA	TRBJ1-1	TGCGCCAGCAGCTACTTTTCCAAGGGCGCGAACACTGAAGCTTTCTTT	CASSYFSKGANTEAFF